One TCR beta chain is described in this entry. This sample was taken from a study of naive and memory T cell subsets. An equimolar mix of two oligonucleotides served as the beta constant-region primer for TRBC1 and TRBC2. TCRdb re-analysed the UMI-ligation and nested PCR reads in MiXCR, keeping a single row per CDR3 protein. Counted here are 130,000 to 150,000 distinct CDR3 sequences, about 18% occurring once; the ten biggest clones make up approximately 0.13%. Germline V gene sequence: CDR1 SEHNR, CDR2 FQNEAQ (reference sequence). V was pared by 3 bases and J by 2 bases, with 15 bases between. CDR3 length equals 16 residues.

The chain uses TRBV7-9 and TRBJ2-3; maybe TRBD1 (6 bases). Sequenced sample: naive CD4+ T cells from blood. The clonotype originates from a human donor in good health. This CDR3 reads CASSFGQSLLTDTQYF. The CDR3 nucleotides read TGTGCCAGCAGCTTTGGACAGTCCCTACTCACAGATACGCAGTATTTT.